The 31 T cell receptor beta chains listed next were all sequenced from one sample in a study of shared clonotypes between healthy human individuals. Sequencing used immunoSEQ multiplex PCR; TCRdb keeps in-frame clones, though not all of them. Altogether around 2,000,000 clones are present, roughly 94% being singletons, with the ten largest covering 0.13%. The sequenced sample consisted of naive CD4+ T cells sorted from blood. Subset: CD45RA+ positively selected. These receptors were obtained from a man between 18 and 29 years old in good health.

This chain uses TRBV7-2 with TRBJ2-7, with D uncertain. CDR3 size: 15 residues. Looked up from germline, CDR1 is SGHTA and CDR2 is FQGNSA. V lost 2 bases to trimming and J lost 5 bases, with 16 bases between them. The CDR3 DNA reads TGTGCCAGCAGCTTATCCGGGCCACCATTCCACGAGCAGTACTTC. This sequence encodes CASSLSGPPFHEQYF.

Concerning this clone: Other nucleotide sequences in the sample specify the same CDR3. CDR3 residues: CASSETNSPLHF. The CDR3 region has the DNA TGTGCCAGCTCAGAAACTAATTCACCCCTCCACTTT. The chain links TRBV18 to TRBJ1-6, with D uncertain. The V and J ends lost 5 bases and 6 bases respectively, with 5 bases between them. Germline V lookup: CDR1 KGHSH, CDR2 LQKENI. The CDR3 is 12 amino acids. The complete variable domain, with remaining parts taken from reference TRBV18 and TRBJ1-6, reads NAGVMQNPRHLVRRRGQEARLRCSPMKGHSHVYWYRQLPEEGLKFMVYLQKENIIDESGMPKERFSAEFPKEGPSILRIQQVVRGDSAAYFCASSETNSPLHFGNGTRLTVT.

V and J are TRBV6-5 and TRBJ1-1, with D maybe TRBD1 (5 bases). Per germline, CDR1 MNHEY and CDR2 SVGAGI. The CDR3 is 13 amino acids. The germline V and J ends were trimmed by 6 bases and 1 base, with 9 bases remaining between them. The CDR3 region is CASRGRSNTEAFF. CDR3 bases: TGTGCCAGCAGGGGACGATCGAACACTGAAGCTTTCTTT.

V and J are TRBV6-4 and TRBJ2-2; 7 bases align to TRBD1. V gave up 6 bases and J gave up 6 bases; unmatched junction bases: 4. The CDR3 spans 13 residues. Germline-derived CDR1 and CDR2 are MRHNA and SNTAGT. The CDR3 sequence is CASRRQGSGELFF. As DNA, the CDR3 is TGTGCCAGCAGACGACAGGGCTCCGGGGAGCTGTTTTTT.

The rearrangement uses TRBV7-9 and TRBJ1-1; TRBD1 agrees at 10 bases. V lost 3 bases, J lost 5 bases, and 6 bases stayed unmatched. The V gene's germline CDR1 is SEHNR and CDR2 FQNEAQ (reference sequence). This CDR3 is 15 amino acids long. CDR3 residues: CASSFEGQGKTEAFF. The CDR3 region has the DNA TGTGCCAGCAGCTTTGAGGGACAGGGGAAGACTGAAGCTTTCTTT.

The genes are TRBV27 and TRBJ1-1; D possibly corresponds to TRBD1 (5 bases). Germline V lookup: CDR1 MNHEY, CDR2 SMNVEV (reference sequence). The CDR3 is 13 residues long. V was shortened by 6 bases and J by 0 bases, with 8 bases between the two germline ends. CDR3 coding DNA: TGTGCCAGCAGACCGGGACTGAACACTGAAGCTTTCTTT. It encodes CASRPGLNTEAFF.

The V and J genes are TRBV7-2 and TRBJ2-7, with 7 bases aligning to TRBD2. CDR3 length equals 16 residues. V lost 4 bases to trimming and J lost 7 bases; unmatched junction nucleotides: 16. CDR1 and CDR2 (germline): SGHTA, FQGNSA. CDR3 nucleotide sequence: TGTGCCAGCAGCTCGGTAATGACTAGCCCCTCGGGGGAGCAGTACTTC. Translated, it gives CASSSVMTSPSGEQYF.

The table lists this clone with a count of one. The V and J genes are TRBV7-9 and TRBJ2-7, with TRBD2 matching 11 bases. This CDR3 comprises 17 residues. Germline V lookup: CDR1 SEHNR, CDR2 FQNEAQ (reference sequence). The V and J ends lost 5 bases and 0 bases, in that order; junction bases with no gene match: 9. The CDR3 sequence is CASSPYPGTSGSYEQYF. The CDR3 DNA reads as TGTGCCAGCAGCCCCTACCCCGGGACTAGCGGCTCCTACGAGCAGTACTTC.

The chain joins TRBV5-4 to TRBJ1-2; 9 bases map to TRBD1. Trimming cost V 2 bases and J 1 base; bases outside gene matches: 3. Germline values: CDR1 SGHNT, CDR2 YYREEE (reference sequence). CDR3 length equals 15 residues. In DNA form, the CDR3 reads TGTGCCAGCAGCTTTGAGGGACAGGGTAACTATGGCTACACCTTC. Translation: CASSFEGQGNYGYTF.

The rearrangement joins TRBV11-2 to TRBJ1-5, with D tentatively TRBD1 (5 bases). Germline assignment: CDR1 SGHAT and CDR2 FQNNGV. The CDR3 sequence is 15 residues long. V was shortened by 1 base and J by 5 bases, with 12 bases between the two germline ends. CDR3 loop: CASSLGIRGDQPQHF. CDR3 sequence (DNA): TGTGCCAGCAGCTTAGGCATTAGAGGGGATCAGCCCCAGCATTTT.

This clone was seen many times. The V and J genes are TRBV27 and TRBJ1-6; 8 bases are shared with TRBD1. The J segment lost 9 bases and the V segment lost 4 bases, leaving 14 bases of the junction unmatched. The germline gives CDR1 MNHEY, CDR2 SMNVEV (reference sequence). The CDR3 loop spans 17 amino acids. The CDR3 nucleotides are TGTGCCAGCAGTTCCCTCCTTCCGACAGGGGCCGGTTCACCCCTCCACTTT. As protein: CASSSLLPTGAGSPLHF.

The chain is built from TRBV11-1 and TRBJ2-7; D not certain. The CDR3 is made up of 14 amino acids. Germline lookup yields CDR1 SGHAT and CDR2 FQDESV (reference sequence). Trimming cost V 1 base and J 6 bases, with 13 bases left between them. The CDR3, as DNA: TGTGCCAGCAGCTTAGATATCGCCAGTTCCGAGCAGTACTTC. This encodes CASSLDIASSEQYF. The full variable domain, completed using reference TRBV11-1 and TRBJ2-7, is EAEVAQSPRYKITEKSQAVAFWCDPISGHATLYWYRQILGQGPELLVQFQDESVVDDSQLPKDRFSAERLKGVDSTLKIQPAELGDSAMYLCASSLDIASSEQYFGPGTRLTVT.

The rearrangement joins TRBV4-1 to TRBJ2-3, with D unclear. CDR1 is MGHRA and CDR2 is YSYEKL in the germline V gene. The V end was cut by 6 bases, the J end by 0 bases, with 10 bases between. CDR3 length: 14 amino acids. CDR3 nucleotide sequence: TGCGCCAGCAGACACGTAGGTAGCACAGATACGCAGTATTTT. Amino acid sequence: CASRHVGSTDTQYF.

V and J are TRBV11-2 and TRBJ2-5, with 9 bases identical to TRBD2. The CDR3 covers 17 residues. Germline assignment: CDR1 SGHAT and CDR2 FQNNGV. The junction had 8 bases not matched to a gene; V was cut back by 0 bases and J by 3 bases. CDR3: CASSLDFVLAGKETQYF. The CDR3 DNA follows: TGTGCCAGCAGCTTAGATTTTGTTCTAGCGGGGAAAGAGACCCAGTACTTC.

This sequence joins TRBV7-2 and TRBJ1-3; 7 bases agree with TRBD1. CDR1 and CDR2 from the germline V gene are SGHTA and FQGNSA. The CDR3 totals 14 residues. V shed 6 bases, J shed 6 bases, and the junction held 8 bases outside the gene matches. CDR3 bases: TGTGCCAGCAGATCAGCAGGGGGTGCAAACACCATATATTTT. Protein sequence: CASRSAGGANTIYF.

The chain uses TRBV9 and TRBJ2-1; 13 positions match TRBD2. CDR1 is SGDLS and CDR2 is YYNGEE in the germline V gene. This CDR3 has 15 residues. Trimming cost V 3 bases and J 9 bases; bases outside gene matches: 6. The DNA of the CDR3 is TGTGCCAGCAGCGCCGGACTAGCGGGAGACGTTGAGCAGTTCTTC. It encodes CASSAGLAGDVEQFF.

This chain's CDR3 is CSVVHRDRVFSDTEAFF. In nucleotides, the CDR3 is TGCAGCGTTGTCCACCGGGACAGGGTCTTCTCGGACACTGAAGCTTTCTTT. The V and J genes are TRBV29-1 and TRBJ1-1, with TRBD1 matching over 9 bases. The CDR3 sequence is 17 residues long. Germline assignment: CDR1 SQVTM and CDR2 ANQGSEA. The junction had 15 bases not matched to a gene; V was cut back by 4 bases and J by 3 bases.

The chain carries TRBV25-1 and TRBJ1-5, with D possibly TRBD1 on 6 matching bases. CDR1 and CDR2 from the germline V gene are MGHDK and SYGVNS. This CDR3 contains 14 residues. V lost 6 bases, J lost 7 bases, and 16 bases lay in between. In nucleotides, the CDR3 is TGTGCCAGCAGCCAAGGGGGGTCTCGGCAGCCCCAGCATTTT. Translating it yields CASSQGGSRQPQHF.

The genes are TRBV4-3 and TRBJ1-2; D ambiguous. Looked up from germline, CDR1 is LGHNA and CDR2 is YSLEER. CDR3 length: 14 residues. V was cut by 0 bases and J by 10 bases, with 15 bases left in between. In DNA form, the CDR3 reads TGCGCCAGCAGCCAAGAGAGGGCAGGCGTGGACTACACCTTC. Its translation: CASSQERAGVDYTF.

This chain links TRBV11-3 with TRBJ2-3; D is unclear. The V gene's germline CDR1 is SGHNT and CDR2 YENEEA. Between the trimmed V and J ends, which lost 1 base and 4 bases, there was a span of 9 bases. CDR3 length: 14 residues. The CDR3 nucleotides are TGTGCCAGCAGCTTAGGGCCTAGTTCAGATACGCAGTATTTT. Translation gives CASSLGPSSDTQYF. The full variable domain, in which reference TRBV11-3 and TRBJ2-3 provide the parts outside the CDR3, is EAGVVQSPRYKIIEKKQPVAFWCNPISGHNTLYWYLQNLGQGPELLIRYENEEAVDDSQLPKDRFSAERLKGVDSTLKIQPAELGDSAVYLCASSLGPSSDTQYFGPGTRLTVL.

The chain is built from TRBV27 and TRBJ1-6, with D perhaps TRBD1 (5 bases). CDR1 and CDR2 from the germline V gene are MNHEY and SMNVEV (reference sequence). This CDR3 has 13 amino acids. V was clipped by 6 bases and J by 10 bases, with 13 bases between them. The CDR3 sequence: CASRPSGGSPLHF. Here the CDR3 DNA reads TGTGCCAGCAGGCCCTCCGGGGGGTCACCCCTCCACTTT.

The chain links TRBV7-9 to TRBJ2-7; no reliable D call. The germline V gene has CDR1 SEHNR and CDR2 FQNEAQ (reference sequence). V was shortened by 7 bases and J by 1 base, with 20 bases between the two germline ends. This CDR3 spans 16 amino acids. This CDR3 is CASTPDTSYGSYEQYF. CDR3 nucleotide sequence: TGTGCCAGCACCCCCGACACTTCCTATGGGTCCTACGAGCAGTACTTC. The full variable domain, in which reference TRBV7-9 and TRBJ2-7 provide the parts outside the CDR3, is DTGVSQNPRHKITKRGQNVTFRCDPISEHNRLYWYRQTLGQGPEFLTYFQNEAQLEKSRLLSDRFSAERPKGSFSTLEIQRTEQGDSAMYLCASTPDTSYGSYEQYFGPGTRLTVT.

This clone has just a few counts. The chain uses TRBV10-3 and TRBJ2-7; D is possibly TRBD1 (6 bases). V lost 4 bases and J lost 5, with 9 bases in between. Germline V gene data show CDR1 as ENHRY and CDR2 as SYGVKD. This CDR3 spans 12 amino acids. The CDR3 region is CAISVQGDEQYF. CDR3 DNA sequence: TGTGCCATCAGTGTACAGGGAGACGAGCAGTACTTC.

CDR3 sequence (DNA): TGTGCCAGCGGTAAGGGTTACGAGCAGTACTTC. Protein: CASGKGYEQYF. The chain uses TRBV6-6 and TRBJ2-7; no definite D call. V lost 8 bases and J lost 4, with 9 bases in between. The CDR3 has 11 amino acids. In germline, CDR1 is MNHNY, CDR2 SVGAGI (reference sequence).

V is TRBV5-5 and J is TRBJ1-6, with a weak D call TRBD1 (6 bases). The germline V and J ends were trimmed by 2 bases and 0 bases, with 15 bases remaining between them. The CDR3 totals 18 residues. Per germline, CDR1 SGHKS and CDR2 YYEKEE (reference sequence). The CDR3 DNA reads TGTGCCAGCAGCTTAACAGGGTCGAGGAGCTCCTATAATTCACCCCTCCACTTT. As protein: CASSLTGSRSSYNSPLHF.

The CDR3 loop is CASSRSPLPSTGELFF. As DNA, the CDR3 is TGTGCCAGCAGCCGGAGCCCCCTCCCGTCCACCGGGGAGCTGTTTTTT. V usage is TRBV5-4 and J usage is TRBJ2-2; D gene unclear. Germline V gene sequence: CDR1 SGHNT, CDR2 YYREEE (reference sequence). V was pared by 4 bases and J by 4 bases, with 17 bases between. The CDR3 loop spans 16 amino acids.

This chain links TRBV5-5 with TRBJ1-2; tentative D call: TRBD1 (5 bases). The CDR3 consists of 14 residues. V was clipped by 0 bases and J by 2 bases, with 8 bases between them. Germline lookup yields CDR1 SGHKS and CDR2 YYEKEE (reference sequence). The chain's CDR3 is CASSLAPGNYGYTF. In DNA form, the CDR3 reads TGTGCCAGCAGCTTGGCTCCAGGGAACTATGGCTACACCTTC.

This chain links TRBV28 with TRBJ1-1, with D possibly matching TRBD1 (5 bases). CDR3 length: 11 residues. Trimming took 7 bases from V and 6 from J, leaving 9 bases between them. CDR1 and CDR2 (germline): MDHEN, SYDVKM. The CDR3 DNA reads TGTGCCAGCACCAGGGTAGCTGAAGCTTTCTTT. Its protein is CASTRVAEAFF.

This chain links TRBV5-1 with TRBJ1-1, with 9 bases lining up with TRBD1. The V gene's germline CDR1 is SGHRS and CDR2 YFSETQ. Trimming at V came to 7 bases and at J to 1 base, leaving 2 bases not matched to a gene. The CDR3 is made up of 13 amino acids. CDR3: CASRQGENTEAFF. CDR3 DNA sequence: TGCGCCAGCCGACAGGGGGAGAACACTGAAGCTTTCTTT. Supplemented by reference TRBV5-1 and TRBJ1-1, the full variable domain reads KAGVTQTPRYLIKTRGQQVTLSCSPISGHRSVSWYQQTPGQGLQFLFEYFSETQRNKGNFPGRFSGRQFSNSRSEMNVSTLELGDSALYLCASRQGENTEAFFGQGTRLTVV.

The chain carries TRBV19 and TRBJ1-2; 7 positions agree with TRBD1. CDR3 length: 16 residues. V shed 4 bases, J shed 0 bases, and the junction held 8 bases outside the gene matches. The germline V gene encodes CDR1 LNHDA and CDR2 SQIVND (reference sequence). For the CDR3, the DNA is TGTGCCAGTAGTAGCACAGGGGCGACAGCTAACTATGGCTACACCTTC. Translation gives CASSSTGATANYGYTF.

The genes are TRBV5-6 and TRBJ1-1, with D possibly TRBD1 on 5 matching bases. Trimming cost V 4 bases and J 4 bases, with 14 bases left between them. The germline CDR1 and CDR2 sequences are SGHDT and YYEEEE. The CDR3 sequence is 14 residues long. The CDR3, as DNA: TGTGCCAGCAGCCTAATACGGACACTCACTGAAGCTTTCTTT. It specifies CASSLIRTLTEAFF.